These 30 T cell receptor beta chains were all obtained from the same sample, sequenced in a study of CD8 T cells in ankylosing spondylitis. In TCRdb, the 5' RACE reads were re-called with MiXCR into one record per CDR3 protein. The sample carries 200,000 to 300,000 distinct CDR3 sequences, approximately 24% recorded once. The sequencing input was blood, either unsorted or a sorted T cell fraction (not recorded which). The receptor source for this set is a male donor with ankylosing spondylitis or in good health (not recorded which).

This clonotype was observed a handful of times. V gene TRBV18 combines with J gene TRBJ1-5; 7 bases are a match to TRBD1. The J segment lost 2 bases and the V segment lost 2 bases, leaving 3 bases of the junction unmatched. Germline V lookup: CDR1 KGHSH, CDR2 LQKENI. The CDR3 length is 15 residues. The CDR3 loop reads CASSPSGQGNQPQHF. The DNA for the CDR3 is TGTGCCAGCTCACCATCCGGACAGGGCAATCAGCCCCAGCATTTT. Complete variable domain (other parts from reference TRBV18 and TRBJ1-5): NAGVMQNPRHLVRRRGQEARLRCSPMKGHSHVYWYRQLPEEGLKFMVYLQKENIIDESGMPKERFSAEFPKEGPSILRIQQVVRGDSAAYFCASSPSGQGNQPQHFGDGTRLSIL.

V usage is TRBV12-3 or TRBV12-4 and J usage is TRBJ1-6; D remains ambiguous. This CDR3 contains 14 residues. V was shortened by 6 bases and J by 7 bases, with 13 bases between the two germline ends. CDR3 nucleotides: TGTGCCAGCAGCCCCGCAGGCTCCAATTCACCCCTCCACTTT. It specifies CASSPAGSNSPLHF.

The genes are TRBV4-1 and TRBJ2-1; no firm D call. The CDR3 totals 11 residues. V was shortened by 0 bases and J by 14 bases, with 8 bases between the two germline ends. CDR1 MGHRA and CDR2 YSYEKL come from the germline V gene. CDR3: CASSQDAMKFF. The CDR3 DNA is TGCGCCAGCAGCCAAGACGCTATGAAGTTCTTC.

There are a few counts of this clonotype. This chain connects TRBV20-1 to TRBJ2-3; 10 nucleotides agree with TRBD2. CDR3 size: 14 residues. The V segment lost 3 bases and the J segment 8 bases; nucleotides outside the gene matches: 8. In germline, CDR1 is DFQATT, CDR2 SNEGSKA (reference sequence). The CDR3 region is CSASSASGGGTQYF. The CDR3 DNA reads TGCAGTGCTAGTTCTGCTAGCGGGGGCGGTACGCAGTATTTT.

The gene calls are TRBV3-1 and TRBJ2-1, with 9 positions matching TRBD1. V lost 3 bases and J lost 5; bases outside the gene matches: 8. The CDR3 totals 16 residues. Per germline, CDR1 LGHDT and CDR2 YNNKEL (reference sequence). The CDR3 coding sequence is TGTGCCAGCAGCCAGCTACGGGGGGACAGGGACAATGAGCAGTTCTTC. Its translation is CASSQLRGDRDNEQFF.

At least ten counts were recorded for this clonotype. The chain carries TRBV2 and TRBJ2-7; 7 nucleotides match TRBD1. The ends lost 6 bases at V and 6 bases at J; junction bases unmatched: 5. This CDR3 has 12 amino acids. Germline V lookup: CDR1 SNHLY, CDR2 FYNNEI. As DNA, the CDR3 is TGTGCCAGCAGAGACAGGGTGGGCGAGCAGTACTTC. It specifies CASRDRVGEQYF.

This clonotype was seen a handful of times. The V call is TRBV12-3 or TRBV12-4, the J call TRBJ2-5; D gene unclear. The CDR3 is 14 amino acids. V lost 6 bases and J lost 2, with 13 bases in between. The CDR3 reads CASSLAEGQETQYF. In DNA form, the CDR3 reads TGTGCCAGCAGCCTGGCGGAAGGGCAAGAGACCCAGTACTTC.

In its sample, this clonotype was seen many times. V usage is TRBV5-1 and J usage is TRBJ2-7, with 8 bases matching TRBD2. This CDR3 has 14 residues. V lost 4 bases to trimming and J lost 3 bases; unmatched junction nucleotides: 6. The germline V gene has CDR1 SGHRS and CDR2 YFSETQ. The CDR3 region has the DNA TGCGCCAGCAGCCCGGTAGCGGGAATCTACGAGCAGTACTTC. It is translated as CASSPVAGIYEQYF.

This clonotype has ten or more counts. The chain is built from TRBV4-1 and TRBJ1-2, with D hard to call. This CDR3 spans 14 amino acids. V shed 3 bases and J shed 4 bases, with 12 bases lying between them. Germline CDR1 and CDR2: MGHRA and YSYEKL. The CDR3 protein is CASSQPPALYGYTF. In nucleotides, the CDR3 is TGCGCCAGCAGCCAGCCCCCGGCCCTCTATGGCTACACCTTC.

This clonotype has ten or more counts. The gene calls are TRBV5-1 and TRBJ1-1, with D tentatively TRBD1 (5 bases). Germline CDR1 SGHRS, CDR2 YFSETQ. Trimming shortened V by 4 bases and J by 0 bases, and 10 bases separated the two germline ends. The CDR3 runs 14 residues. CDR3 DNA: TGCGCCAGCAGCATCTACAGGATGAACACTGAAGCTTTCTTT. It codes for CASSIYRMNTEAFF.

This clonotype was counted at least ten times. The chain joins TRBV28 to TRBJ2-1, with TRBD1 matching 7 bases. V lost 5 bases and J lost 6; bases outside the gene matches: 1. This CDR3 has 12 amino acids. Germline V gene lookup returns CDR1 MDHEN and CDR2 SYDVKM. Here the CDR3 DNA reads TGTGCCAGCAGTGCAGGGGGCAATGAGCAGTTCTTC. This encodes CASSAGGNEQFF.

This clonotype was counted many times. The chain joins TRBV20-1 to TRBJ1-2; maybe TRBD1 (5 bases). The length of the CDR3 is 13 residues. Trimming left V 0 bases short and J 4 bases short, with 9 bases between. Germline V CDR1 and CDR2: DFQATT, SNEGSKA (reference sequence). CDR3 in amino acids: CSARERGLYGYTF. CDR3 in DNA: TGCAGTGCTAGAGAGAGGGGTCTCTATGGCTACACCTTC.

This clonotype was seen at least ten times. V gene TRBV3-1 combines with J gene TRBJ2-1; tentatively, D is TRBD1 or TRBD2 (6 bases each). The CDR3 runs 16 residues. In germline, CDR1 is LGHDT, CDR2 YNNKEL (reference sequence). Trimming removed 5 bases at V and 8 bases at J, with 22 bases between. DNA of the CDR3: TGTGCCAGCAGCGAAAGGGGGATAGCGGCCTTCTATGAGCAGTTCTTC. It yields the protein CASSERGIAAFYEQFF.

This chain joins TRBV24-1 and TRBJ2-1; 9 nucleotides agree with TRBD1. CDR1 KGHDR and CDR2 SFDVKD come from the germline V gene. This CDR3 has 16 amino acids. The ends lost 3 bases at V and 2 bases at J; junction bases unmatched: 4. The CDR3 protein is CATSDPGQGPYNEQFF. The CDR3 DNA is TGTGCCACCAGTGATCCTGGACAGGGGCCCTACAATGAGCAGTTCTTC.

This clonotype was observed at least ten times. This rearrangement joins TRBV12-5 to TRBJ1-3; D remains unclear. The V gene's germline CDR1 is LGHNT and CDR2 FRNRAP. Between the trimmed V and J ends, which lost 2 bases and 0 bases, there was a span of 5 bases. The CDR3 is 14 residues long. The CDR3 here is CASGLTNSGNTIYF. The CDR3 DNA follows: TGTGCTAGTGGTTTGACGAACTCTGGAAACACCATATATTTT.

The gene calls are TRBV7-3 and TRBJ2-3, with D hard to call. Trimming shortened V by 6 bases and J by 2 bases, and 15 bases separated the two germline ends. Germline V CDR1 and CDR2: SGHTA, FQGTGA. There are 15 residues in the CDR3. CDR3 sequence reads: CASSPLGLNTDTQYF. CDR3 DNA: TGTGCCAGCAGTCCTCTTGGGCTAAACACAGATACGCAGTATTTT.

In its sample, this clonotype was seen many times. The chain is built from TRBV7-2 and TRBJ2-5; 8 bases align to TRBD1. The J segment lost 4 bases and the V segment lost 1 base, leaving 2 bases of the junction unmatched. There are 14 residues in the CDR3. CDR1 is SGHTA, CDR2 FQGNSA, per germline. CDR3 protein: CASSLETGAETQYF. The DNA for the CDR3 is TGTGCCAGCAGCTTAGAGACAGGGGCAGAGACCCAGTACTTC.

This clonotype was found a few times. CDR3 region: CASSSPTAQETQYF. Written as DNA, the CDR3 is TGTGCCAGCAGTTCCCCGACAGCTCAAGAGACCCAGTACTTC. The V and J genes are TRBV6-5 and TRBJ2-5; the D gene is possibly TRBD1 (5 bases). Trimming cost V 4 bases and J 2 bases, with 11 bases left between them. Germline V gene lookup returns CDR1 MNHEY and CDR2 SVGAGI. This CDR3 is built from 14 residues.

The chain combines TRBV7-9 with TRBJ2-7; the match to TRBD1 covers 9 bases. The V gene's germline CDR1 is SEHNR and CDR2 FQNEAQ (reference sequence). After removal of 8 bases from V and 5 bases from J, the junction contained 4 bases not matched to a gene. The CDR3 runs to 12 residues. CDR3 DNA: TGTGCCAGCCGACAGGGGGGCCACGAGCAGTACTTC. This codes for CASRQGGHEQYF.

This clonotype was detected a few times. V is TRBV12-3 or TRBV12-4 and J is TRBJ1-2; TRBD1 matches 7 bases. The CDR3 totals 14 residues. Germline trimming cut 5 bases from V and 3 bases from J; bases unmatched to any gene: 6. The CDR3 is CASSPGQQDYGYTF. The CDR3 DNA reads TGTGCCAGCAGTCCGGGACAGCAAGACTATGGCTACACCTTC.

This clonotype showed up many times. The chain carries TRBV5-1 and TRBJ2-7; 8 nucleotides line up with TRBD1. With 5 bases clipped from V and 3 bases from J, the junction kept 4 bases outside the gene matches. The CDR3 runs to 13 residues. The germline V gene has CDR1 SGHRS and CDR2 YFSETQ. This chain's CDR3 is CASRKGQGYEQYF. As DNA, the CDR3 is TGCGCCAGCAGAAAAGGACAGGGCTACGAGCAGTACTTC.

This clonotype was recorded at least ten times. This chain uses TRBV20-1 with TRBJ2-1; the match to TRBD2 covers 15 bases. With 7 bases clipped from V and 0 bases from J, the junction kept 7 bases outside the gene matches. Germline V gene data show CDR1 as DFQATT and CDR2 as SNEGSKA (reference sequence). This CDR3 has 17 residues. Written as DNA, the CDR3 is TGCAGTGTCTTAGGGACTAGCGGGGGGTTCTCCTACAATGAGCAGTTCTTC. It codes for CSVLGTSGGFSYNEQFF.

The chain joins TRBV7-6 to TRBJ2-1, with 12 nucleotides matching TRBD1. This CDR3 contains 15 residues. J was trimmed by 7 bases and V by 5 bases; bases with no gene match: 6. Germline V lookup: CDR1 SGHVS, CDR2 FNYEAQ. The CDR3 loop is CASSLGTGGRNEQFF. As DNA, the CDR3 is TGTGCCAGCAGCCTAGGGACAGGGGGCCGGAATGAGCAGTTCTTC.

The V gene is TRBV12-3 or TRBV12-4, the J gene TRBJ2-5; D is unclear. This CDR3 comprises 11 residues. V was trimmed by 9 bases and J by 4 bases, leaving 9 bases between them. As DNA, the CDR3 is TGTGCCAGTACCGTGGGAGAGACCCAGTACTTC. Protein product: CASTVGETQYF.

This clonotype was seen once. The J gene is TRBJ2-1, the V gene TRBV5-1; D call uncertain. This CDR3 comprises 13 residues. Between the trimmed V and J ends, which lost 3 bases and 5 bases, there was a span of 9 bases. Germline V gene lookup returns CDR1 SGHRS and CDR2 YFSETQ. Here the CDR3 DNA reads TGCGCCAGCAGCTCCTCATGGGACAATGAGCAGTTCTTC. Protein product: CASSSSWDNEQFF.

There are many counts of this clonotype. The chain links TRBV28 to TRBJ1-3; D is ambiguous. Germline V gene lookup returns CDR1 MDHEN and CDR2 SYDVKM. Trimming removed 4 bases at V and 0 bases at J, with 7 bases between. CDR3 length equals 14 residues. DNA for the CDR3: TGTGCCAGCAGTTCGACGGGCTCTGGAAACACCATATATTTT. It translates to CASSSTGSGNTIYF.

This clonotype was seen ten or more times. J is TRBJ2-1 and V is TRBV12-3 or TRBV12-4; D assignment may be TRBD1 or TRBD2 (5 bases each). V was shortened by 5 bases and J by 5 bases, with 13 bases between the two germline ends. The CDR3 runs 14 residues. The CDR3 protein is CASSRDQQDNEQFF. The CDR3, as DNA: TGTGCCAGCAGTCGGGATCAACAGGACAATGAGCAGTTCTTC.

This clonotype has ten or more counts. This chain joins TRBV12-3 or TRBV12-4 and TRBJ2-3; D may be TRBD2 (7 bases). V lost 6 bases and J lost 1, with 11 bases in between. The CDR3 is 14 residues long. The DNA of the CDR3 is TGTGCCAGCAGCCGGGGGGCGGGCACAGATACGCAGTATTTT. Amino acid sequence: CASSRGAGTDTQYF.

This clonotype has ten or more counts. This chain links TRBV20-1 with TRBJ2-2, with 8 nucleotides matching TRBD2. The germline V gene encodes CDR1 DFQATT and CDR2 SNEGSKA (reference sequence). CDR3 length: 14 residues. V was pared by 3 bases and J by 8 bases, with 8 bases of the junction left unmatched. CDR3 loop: CSASLREGRGELFF. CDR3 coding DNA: TGCAGTGCTAGTCTCCGGGAGGGAAGGGGGGAGCTGTTTTTT.

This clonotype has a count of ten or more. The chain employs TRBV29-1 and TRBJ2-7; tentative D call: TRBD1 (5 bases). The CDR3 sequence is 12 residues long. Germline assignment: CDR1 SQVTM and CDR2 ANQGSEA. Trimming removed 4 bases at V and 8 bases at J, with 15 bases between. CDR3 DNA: TGCAGCGTTGTGGGCAGGGTAGGGAAGCAGTACTTC. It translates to CSVVGRVGKQYF.